Listed below are T cell receptor beta chains from one sample, sequenced in a study of CD8+ T cells in alopecia areata. Profiled with immunoSEQ multiplex PCR; TCRdb holds only in-frame clones, not every one. The sample has 37,000 or so clones, roughly 53% seen once; the top ten hold around 1.8%. The sequenced sample was CD4+ Tregs sorted from blood. The receptors were sampled from a human donor with alopecia areata. Each CDR3 is given with its conserved first and last residue.

TRBV11-3	CASSLVGQGEAFF
TRBV19	CAAAGNTGELFF
TRBV7-6	CASSLQVNTEAFF
TRBV10-3	CATSGQGVHEQYF
TRBV6-4	CASSEASGRAYNEQFF
TRBV6-6	CASSWRETQYF
TRBV18	CASSPPAGKTGELFF
TRBV7-9	CASSRTGDQPQHF
TRBV7-8	CASSSFRVSGRGLGEQFF
TRBV29-1	CSARGRQGSSYEQYF
TRBV19	CASSRQRGLDGYTF
TRBV5-1	CASSLYSGGTTNTEAFF
TRBV11-1	CASSQGGGANVLTF
TRBV4-2	CASSNLLVQETQYF
TRBV7-2	CASITYAGRGGANVLTF
TRBV28	CASDFPGGEGYTF
TRBV5-1	CASSFVSNEQFF
TRBV28	CAILDGAYEQYF
TRBV5-1	CASSPGESRLEKLFF
TRBV10-3	CAIRSGGRSPLHF
TRBV7-9	CASSLAGEWDQPQHF
TRBV7-2	CASSLDGVGRPPSYNEQFF
TRBV4-2	CASSQSESADTQYF
TRBV19	CASSRSPGQLYEQYF
TRBV29-1	CSAGQGMSGSLRQTQYF